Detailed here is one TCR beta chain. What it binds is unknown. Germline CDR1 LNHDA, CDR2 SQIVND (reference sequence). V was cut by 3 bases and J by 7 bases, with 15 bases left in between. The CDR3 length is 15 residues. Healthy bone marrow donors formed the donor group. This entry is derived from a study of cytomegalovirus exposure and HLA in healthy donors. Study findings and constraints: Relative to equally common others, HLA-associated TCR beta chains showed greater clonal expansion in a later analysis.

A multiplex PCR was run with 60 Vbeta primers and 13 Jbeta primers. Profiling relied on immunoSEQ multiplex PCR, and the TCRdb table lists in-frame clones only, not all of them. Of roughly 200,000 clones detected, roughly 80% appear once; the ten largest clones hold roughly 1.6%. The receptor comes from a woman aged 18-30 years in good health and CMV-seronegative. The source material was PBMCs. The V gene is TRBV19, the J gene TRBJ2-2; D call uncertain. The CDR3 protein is CASSIQAYRIGELFF. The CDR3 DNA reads TGTGCCAGTAGTATCCAGGCCTATAGAATCGGGGAGCTGTTTTTT.